The rows below give T cell receptor beta chains drawn from one sample of a study of post-analysis software for immune sequencing data. TCRdb ran MiXCR on the PCR reads and lists one entry per CDR3 protein. The sample holds about 160,000 distinct CDR3 sequences; roughly 40% are singletons and the top ten take 25% to 35%. The sample in question was blood, obtained after autologous hematopoietic stem cell transplantation. The receptor set was obtained from a girl aged 10 to 17 with multiple sclerosis. Each CDR3 is given with its conserved first and last residue. Each record gives: D gene, J gene, clone size, V gene, CDR3 protein, CDR3 DNA. The D gene is left open where the match is weak. The size entry is marked missing in some rows and otherwise reads once, few, many or a size class.

NA | TRBJ2-7 | NA | TRBV20-1 | CSALLLSGSYNEQYF | TGCAGTGCCCTCCTTTTGAGCGGGTCCTACAATGAGCAGTACTTC
NA | TRBJ1-1 | NA | TRBV27 | CASSLLGVGITEAFF | TGTGCCAGCAGTTTATTAGGGGTCGGGATCACTGAAGCTTTCTTT
TRBD1 | TRBJ1-1 | NA | TRBV6-6 | CASTYDRGTEAFF | TGTGCCAGCACCTACGACAGGGGGACTGAAGCTTTCTTT
TRBD1 | TRBJ2-3 | few | TRBV20-1 | CSARKLLTGTTDTQYF | TGCAGTGCTAGAAAACTGCTGACAGGGACCACAGATACGCAGTATTTT
TRBD2 | TRBJ2-7 | few | TRBV25-1 | CASSAYFLPTSGGSSYEQYF | TGTGCCAGCAGTGCCTACTTCCTCCCTACTAGCGGGGGGAGCTCCTACGAGCAGTACTTC
TRBD1 | TRBJ2-6 | few | TRBV27 | CASSKTGTPGANVLTF | TGTGCCAGCAGTAAGACAGGGACCCCTGGGGCCAACGTCCTGACTTTC
TRBD1 | TRBJ1-5 | few | TRBV12-3/TRBV12-4 | CASSSSDRGRVYSNQPQHF | TGTGCCAGCAGTTCCTCGGACAGGGGACGGGTTTATAGCAATCAGCCCCAGCATTTT
NA | TRBJ1-5 | NA | TRBV18 | CASSPGSGNQPQHF | TGTGCCAGCTCACCTGGGTCCGGCAATCAGCCCCAGCATTTT
NA | TRBJ2-7 | many | TRBV9 | CASSPTAKRGLPYEQYF | TGTGCCAGCAGCCCCACCGCTAAGAGGGGGTTGCCCTACGAGCAGTACTTC
NA | TRBJ2-1 | NA | TRBV7-2 | CATGEYPDNEQFF | TGTGCCACCGGGGAGTACCCTGACAATGAGCAGTTCTTC
NA | TRBJ2-1 | NA | TRBV19 | CASSIRQLNNEQFF | TGTGCCAGTAGTATAAGGCAGCTGAACAATGAGCAGTTCTTC
NA | TRBJ2-2 | few | TRBV5-4 | CASSAFGTSGELFF | TGTGCCAGCAGCGCGTTCGGGACATCGGGGGAGCTGTTTTTT
NA | TRBJ2-6 | few | TRBV27 | CASSPDRTSGANVLTF | TGTGCCAGCAGTCCGGACCGCACCTCTGGGGCCAACGTCCTGACTTTC
TRBD1 | TRBJ2-7 | NA | TRBV5-1 | CASSPGQVVREQYF | TGCGCCAGCAGCCCGGGACAGGTGGTCCGCGAGCAGTACTTC
NA | TRBJ2-4 | NA | TRBV3-1 | CASSPGGGQNIQYF | TGTGCCAGCAGCCCCGGTGGCGGCCAAAACATTCAGTACTTC
NA | TRBJ2-5 | NA | TRBV24-1 | CATSGGTEEETQYF | TGTGCCACCAGTGGCGGGACGGAGGAAGAGACCCAGTACTTC
NA | TRBJ1-2 | NA | TRBV6-2/TRBV6-3 | CASSYSKDGDYGYTF | TGTGCCAGCAGTTACTCCAAGGACGGCGACTATGGCTACACCTTC
NA | TRBJ2-5 | few | TRBV7-9 | CASSSYAPDSQETQYF | TGTGCCAGCAGCTCCTATGCCCCGGACAGCCAAGAGACCCAGTACTTC
NA | TRBJ2-7 | few | TRBV9 | CASSPTGAPAYEQYF | TGTGCCAGCAGCCCTACGGGTGCCCCTGCCTACGAGCAGTACTTC
TRBD2 | TRBJ2-5 | NA | TRBV5-1 | CASSLSSGANEQYF | TGCGCCAGCAGCTTGTCTAGCGGGGCGAATGAGCAGTACTTC
TRBD1 | TRBJ1-2 | NA | TRBV9 | CASSVGDSRNYGYTF | TGTGCCAGCAGCGTAGGGGACAGCCGGAACTATGGCTACACCTTC
NA | TRBJ2-7 | many | TRBV29-1 | CSVQTTGTSYEQYF | TGCAGCGTCCAGACAACAGGGACCTCCTACGAGCAGTACTTC
NA | TRBJ1-1 | NA | TRBV7-2 | CASSLYGGTEAFF | TGTGCCAGCAGCTTATACGGGGGGACTGAAGCTTTCTTT
NA | TRBJ1-5 | NA | TRBV2 | CANSLRQASNQPQHF | TGTGCCAACAGTCTAAGACAGGCCTCCAATCAGCCCCAGCATTTT
TRBD2 | TRBJ2-7 | NA | TRBV20-1 | CSAPRGGRRNEQYF | TGCAGTGCTCCCCGGGGCGGGAGAAGGAACGAGCAGTACTTC
NA | TRBJ2-1 | NA | TRBV24-1 | CATSDLPVGPRNEQFF | TGTGCCACCAGTGATTTGCCGGTGGGGCCACGCAATGAGCAGTTCTTC
NA | TRBJ2-1 | NA | TRBV7-3 | CASSERGDSSYNEQFF | TGTGCCAGCAGCGAAAGGGGGGATAGCTCCTACAATGAGCAGTTCTTC
NA | TRBJ2-2 | NA | TRBV20-1 | CSAFPRGQNTGELFF | TGCAGTGCTTTCCCTAGGGGCCAGAACACCGGGGAGCTGTTTTTT
TRBD1 | TRBJ1-6 | NA | TRBV27 | CASSVRQGNSPLHF | TGTGCCAGCAGTGTCCGACAGGGAAATTCACCCCTCCACTTT
NA | TRBJ2-1 | NA | TRBV9 | CASSPDLLYNEQFF | TGTGCCAGCAGCCCAGACTTACTCTACAATGAGCAGTTCTTC
NA | TRBJ1-2 | once | TRBV19 | CASSIDRQGNYGYTF | TGTGCCAGTAGTATAGATCGCCAGGGTAACTATGGCTACACCTTC
TRBD1 | TRBJ2-7 | NA | TRBV4-2 | CASSQLRGTGQSYEQYF | TGTGCCAGCAGCCAGCTAAGGGGGACAGGGCAATCCTACGAGCAGTACTTC
NA | TRBJ1-2 | few | TRBV29-1 | CSASSTRGEGGYTF | TGCAGCGCCTCCAGCACCAGGGGCGAGGGTGGCTACACCTTC
NA | TRBJ2-7 | NA | TRBV27 | CASSFLLRGSGNEQYF | TGTGCCAGCAGTTTCCTCCTTCGGGGAAGCGGCAACGAGCAGTACTTC
TRBD2 | TRBJ2-7 | few | TRBV27 | CASSVTSGTEIPYEQYF | TGTGCCAGCAGCGTGACTAGCGGGACCGAAATTCCCTACGAGCAGTACTTC
NA | TRBJ1-1 | few | TRBV5-1 | CASSPRGRTNTEAFF | TGCGCCAGCAGCCCCCGTGGCAGGACGAACACTGAAGCTTTCTTT
TRBD2 | TRBJ2-2 | NA | TRBV19 | CASSPGLAAGELFF | TGTGCCAGTAGTCCGGGACTAGCGGCTGGGGAGCTGTTTTTT
TRBD1 | TRBJ2-3 | NA | TRBV24-1 | CATSARGYTQYF | TGTGCCACCAGTGCCAGGGGGTATACGCAGTATTTT
NA | TRBJ2-3 | few | TRBV5-1 | CASSQTYRGTDTQYF | TGCGCCAGCAGTCAGACTTACCGGGGCACAGATACGCAGTATTTT
TRBD2 | TRBJ2-1 | NA | TRBV12-3/TRBV12-4 | CASSLFSGLANLGNEQFF | TGTGCCAGCAGTTTGTTTTCCGGACTAGCGAACCTGGGGAATGAGCAGTTCTTC
NA | TRBJ1-2 | NA | TRBV30 | CAWSSDAINYGYTF | TGTGCCTGGAGTTCTGATGCGATAAACTATGGCTACACCTTC
TRBD1 | TRBJ2-1 | few | TRBV14 | CASSRTGSYNEQFF | TGTGCCAGCAGCCGGACAGGTTCCTACAATGAGCAGTTCTTC
NA | TRBJ2-2 | once | TRBV4-1 | CASSQGQGTGELFF | TGCGCCAGCAGCCAAGGGCAGGGCACCGGGGAGCTGTTTTTT
NA | TRBJ2-3 | NA | TRBV28 | CASSLSGSESTDTQYF | TGTGCCAGCAGTTTATCCGGGAGTGAGTCCACAGATACGCAGTATTTT
NA | TRBJ2-1 | NA | TRBV15 | CATSRGAFYNEQFF | TGTGCCACCAGCAGAGGAGCATTCTACAATGAGCAGTTCTTC
TRBD1 | TRBJ1-2 | NA | TRBV20-1 | CSARETGGSGGYTF | TGCAGTGCTAGGGAAACAGGGGGCTCGGGTGGCTACACCTTC
TRBD2 | TRBJ2-3 | NA | TRBV7-2 | CASSGPGLSDTQYF | TGTGCCAGCAGCGGTCCGGGACTATCAGATACGCAGTATTTT
NA | TRBJ1-2 | few | TRBV24-1 | CATSATSGGDGYTF | TGTGCCACCAGTGCCACGTCGGGAGGGGATGGCTACACCTTC
NA | TRBJ2-1 | NA | TRBV5-5 | CASSGGGATIYYNEQFF | TGTGCCAGCAGCGGGGGCGGGGCCACAATCTATTACAATGAGCAGTTCTTC
NA | TRBJ1-2 | NA | TRBV5-1 | CASSLRPDPNYGYTF | TGCGCCAGCAGCTTAAGGCCAGACCCCAACTATGGCTACACCTTC
NA | TRBJ2-7 | few | TRBV6-5 | CATTPGHPYEQYF | TGTGCCACCACCCCGGGACACCCCTACGAGCAGTACTTC
NA | TRBJ2-1 | NA | TRBV9 | CASSVAKSEQFF | TGTGCCAGCAGCGTAGCGAAATCTGAGCAGTTCTTC
NA | TRBJ1-5 | NA | TRBV20-1 | CSARAANRGEQPQHF | TGCAGTGCTAGGGCAGCTAACCGAGGGGAACAGCCCCAGCATTTT
NA | TRBJ1-2 | NA | TRBV7-9 | CASSLDGVNYGYTF | TGTGCCAGCAGCTTGGACGGTGTCAACTATGGCTACACCTTC
TRBD2 | TRBJ2-5 | many | TRBV4-2 | CASSQDRTSGLQETQYF | TGTGCCAGCAGCCAAGATCGGACTAGCGGACTGCAAGAGACCCAGTACTTC